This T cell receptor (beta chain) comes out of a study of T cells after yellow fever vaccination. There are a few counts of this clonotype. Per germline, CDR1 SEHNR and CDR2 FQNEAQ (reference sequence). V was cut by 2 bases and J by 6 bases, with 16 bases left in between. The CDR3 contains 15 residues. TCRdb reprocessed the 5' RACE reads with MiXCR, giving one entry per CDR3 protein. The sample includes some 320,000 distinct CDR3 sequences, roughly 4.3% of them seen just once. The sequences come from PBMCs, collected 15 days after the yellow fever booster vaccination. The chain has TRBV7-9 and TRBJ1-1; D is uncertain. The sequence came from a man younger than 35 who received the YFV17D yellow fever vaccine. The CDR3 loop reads CASSLRMAGDPEAFF. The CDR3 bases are TGTGCCAGCAGCTTAAGGATGGCAGGCGATCCTGAAGCTTTCTTT.